These 7 T cell receptor beta chains share one sample of origin, sequenced in a study of blood T cell repertoires in COVID-19. The repertoire was sequenced with immunoSEQ multiplex PCR; TCRdb's copy has only in-frame clones and lacks some. The table has 200,000 to 250,000 clones, 70% to 90% seen once. The source material was peripheral blood. The receptors originated from a woman aged 50 to 60 with COVID-19, enrolled during active disease.

V usage is TRBV11-3 and J usage is TRBJ2-1, with TRBD1 matching over 10 bases. Germline V gene data show CDR1 as SGHNT and CDR2 as YENEEA. Trimming removed 1 base from V and 7 bases from J; junction bases left unmatched: 10. The CDR3 extends over 17 amino acids. This CDR3 reads CASSLGDRGMYQNEQFF. For the CDR3, the DNA is TGTGCCAGCAGCTTAGGGGACAGGGGTATGTATCAGAATGAGCAGTTCTTC. The full variable domain, in which reference TRBV11-3 and TRBJ2-1 provide the parts outside the CDR3, is EAGVVQSPRYKIIEKKQPVAFWCNPISGHNTLYWYLQNLGQGPELLIRYENEEAVDDSQLPKDRFSAERLKGVDSTLKIQPAELGDSAVYLCASSLGDRGMYQNEQFFGPGTRLTVL.

As to this clone: Other DNA sequences in this specimen translate into the identical CDR3. The chain carries TRBV19 and TRBJ2-2, with 11 bases matching TRBD1. This CDR3 spans 16 amino acids. Trimming removed 3 bases from V and 2 bases from J; junction bases left unmatched: 2. The germline CDR1 and CDR2 sequences are LNHDA and SQIVND (reference sequence). The CDR3 sequence: CASSIRTGGNTGELFF. The CDR3 bases are TGTGCCAGTAGTATTAGGACAGGGGGCAACACCGGGGAGCTGTTTTTT.

The J gene is TRBJ2-6, the V gene TRBV10-1; D gene uncertain. V was trimmed by 0 bases and J by 0 bases, leaving 12 bases between them. The length of the CDR3 is 18 residues. Germline V gives CDR1 WNHNN, CDR2 SYGVQD (reference sequence). CDR3 DNA: TGCGCCAGCAGTGAGTCTCGCTCGGTAGCCTCTGGGGCCAACGTCCTGACTTTC. This translates into CASSESRSVASGANVLTF.

V gene TRBV30 combines with J gene TRBJ1-2; TRBD1 aligns across 12 bases. V gave up 4 bases and J gave up 4 bases; unmatched junction bases: 10. Per germline, CDR1 GTSNPN and CDR2 SVGIG (reference sequence). The CDR3 sequence is 16 residues long. In nucleotides, the CDR3 is TGTGCCTGGACCAAAAGCGGGACAGGGGGCATCTATGGCTACACCTTC. It yields the protein CAWTKSGTGGIYGYTF.

This clone appeared a single time. The chain joins TRBV7-2 to TRBJ2-2; 10 nucleotides line up with TRBD2. The CDR3 loop spans 15 amino acids. V lost 5 bases, J lost 7 bases, and 7 bases stayed unmatched. Germline V gene data show CDR1 as SGHTA and CDR2 as FQGNSA. The CDR3 sequence is CASSRSGGIFGELFF. The CDR3 DNA follows: TGTGCCAGCAGCCGTAGCGGGGGGATCTTCGGGGAGCTGTTTTTT.

The CDR3 protein is CASRSSQTTNEKLFF. The CDR3, as DNA: TGTGCCAGCAGGTCAAGTCAGACAACTAATGAAAAACTGTTTTTT. The V and J genes are TRBV6-5 and TRBJ1-4; D remains unclear. V dropped 6 bases and J dropped 0 bases, with 11 bases sitting between them. The CDR3 is 15 residues long. Per germline, CDR1 MNHEY and CDR2 SVGAGI.

The chain employs TRBV6-4 and TRBJ1-1, with 9 bases that match TRBD1. Germline values: CDR1 MRHNA, CDR2 SNTAGT. Unmatched junction bases numbered 8, after V lost 6 bases and J lost 6 bases. The CDR3 contains 14 residues. The CDR3 DNA follows: TGTGCCAGCAGGGGACAGGGCGATGGGGCTGAAGCTTTCTTT. It encodes CASRGQGDGAEAFF.